The TCR beta chain under discussion was sequenced for a study of response to subunit inactivated influenza vaccine. General study findings and limits: Few additional T cells are recruited per seasonal influenza vaccination, authors suggested.

The V end lost 2 bases, the J end lost 0 bases, and 12 bases lay between the germline ends. The CDR3 has 16 residues. CDR1 MNHEY and CDR2 SVGEGT come from the germline V gene. TCRdb re-derived calls from the RT-PCR reads in MiXCR, one entry per CDR3 protein. The sample comprises under 950,000 distinct CDR3 sequences, around 20% of which are singletons, and roughly 10% rests with the top ten. Regarding this clonotype: No antigen is known for it.

This sequence originates from a man in his forties or fifties who received an inactivated influenza vaccine. V is TRBV6-2 or TRBV6-3 and J is TRBJ2-3; D may be TRBD1 (5 bases). The sequencing here drew on PBMCs from blood, taken around 5 days after vaccination. In nucleotides, the CDR3 is TGTGCCAGCAGTTACAGTTTGCAGGGAAGCACAGATACGCAGTATTTT. Residues: CASSYSLQGSTDTQYF.